This T cell receptor (beta chain) was identified in a study of blood T cell repertoires in COVID-19. Sequencing used immunoSEQ multiplex PCR; TCRdb keeps in-frame clones, though not all of them. The sample yields approximately 170,000 clones, around 83% seen once. Seattle patient enrollment occurred during active infection, with longitudinal follow-up thereafter. Germline CDR1 MNHNY, CDR2 SVGAGI (reference sequence). The J segment lost 9 bases and the V segment lost 6 bases, leaving 20 bases of the junction unmatched. This CDR3 has 17 amino acids. This TCR derives from a woman in her 70s with COVID-19, enrolled during active disease. The material sequenced was peripheral blood. The chain carries TRBV6-6 and TRBJ2-1, with 7 bases matching TRBD2. This chain's CDR3 is CASSRTPGTTQTSEQFF. The CDR3 DNA sequence: TGTGCCAGCAGCCGAACCCCCGGGACTACCCAGACGAGTGAGCAGTTCTTC.